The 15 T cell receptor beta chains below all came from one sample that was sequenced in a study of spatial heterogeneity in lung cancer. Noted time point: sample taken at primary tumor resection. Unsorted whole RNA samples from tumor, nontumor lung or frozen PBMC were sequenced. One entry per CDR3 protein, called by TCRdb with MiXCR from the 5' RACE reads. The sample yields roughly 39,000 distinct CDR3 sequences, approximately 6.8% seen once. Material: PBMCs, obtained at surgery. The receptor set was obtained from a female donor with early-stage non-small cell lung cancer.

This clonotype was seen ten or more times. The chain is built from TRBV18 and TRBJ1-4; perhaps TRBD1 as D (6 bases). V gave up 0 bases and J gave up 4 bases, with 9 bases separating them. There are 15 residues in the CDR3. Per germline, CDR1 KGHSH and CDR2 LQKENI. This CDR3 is CASSPPGGLNEKLFF. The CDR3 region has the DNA TGTGCCAGCTCACCACCCGGGGGCCTTAATGAAAAACTGTTTTTT.

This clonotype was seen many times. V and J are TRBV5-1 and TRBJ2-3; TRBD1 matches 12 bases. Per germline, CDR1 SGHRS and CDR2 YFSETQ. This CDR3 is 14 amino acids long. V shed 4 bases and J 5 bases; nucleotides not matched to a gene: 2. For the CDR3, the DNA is TGCGCCAGCAGCAGGGACAGGGGGCAAGATACGCAGTATTTT. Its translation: CASSRDRGQDTQYF.

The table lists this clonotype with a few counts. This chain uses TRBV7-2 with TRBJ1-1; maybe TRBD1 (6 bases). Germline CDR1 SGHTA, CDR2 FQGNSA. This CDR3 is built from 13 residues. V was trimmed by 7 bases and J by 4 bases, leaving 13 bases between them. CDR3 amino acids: CASTRDTLTEAFF. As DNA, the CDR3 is TGTGCCAGCACTCGGGACACTCTCACTGAAGCTTTCTTT.

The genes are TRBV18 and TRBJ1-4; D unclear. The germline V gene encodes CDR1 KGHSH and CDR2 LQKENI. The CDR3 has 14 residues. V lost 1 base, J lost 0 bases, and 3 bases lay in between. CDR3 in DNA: TGTGCCAGCTCACCACAAGCAACTAATGAAAAACTGTTTTTT. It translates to CASSPQATNEKLFF.

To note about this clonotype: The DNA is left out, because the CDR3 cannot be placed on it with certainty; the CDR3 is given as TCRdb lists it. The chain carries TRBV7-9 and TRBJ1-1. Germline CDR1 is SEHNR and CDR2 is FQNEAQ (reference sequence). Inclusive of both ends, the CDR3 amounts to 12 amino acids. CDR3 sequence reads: CASSFAPAEALF.

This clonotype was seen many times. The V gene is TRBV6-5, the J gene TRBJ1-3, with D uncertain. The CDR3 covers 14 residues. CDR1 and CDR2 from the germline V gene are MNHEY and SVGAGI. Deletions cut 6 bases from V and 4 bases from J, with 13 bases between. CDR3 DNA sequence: TGTGCCAGCAGACCCGAGTTCGGCGGAAACACCATATATTTT. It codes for CASRPEFGGNTIYF.

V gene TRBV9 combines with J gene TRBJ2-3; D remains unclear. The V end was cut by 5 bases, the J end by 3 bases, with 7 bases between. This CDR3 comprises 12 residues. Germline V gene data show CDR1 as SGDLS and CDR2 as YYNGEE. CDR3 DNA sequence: TGTGCCAGCAGACCGACTACAGATACGCAGTATTTT. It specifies CASRPTTDTQYF.

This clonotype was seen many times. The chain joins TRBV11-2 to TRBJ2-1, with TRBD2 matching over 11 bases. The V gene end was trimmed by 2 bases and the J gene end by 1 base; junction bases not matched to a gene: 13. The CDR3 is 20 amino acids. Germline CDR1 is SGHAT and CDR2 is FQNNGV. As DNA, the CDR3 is TGTGCCAGCAGCTTAATGGCTAGCGGGGGGCTTATTACTTCCTACAATGAGCAGTTCTTC. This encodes CASSLMASGGLITSYNEQFF.

In DNA form, the CDR3 reads TGTGCCAGCAGCTTATTGGTAGGCGGTTACAATGAGCAGTTCTTC. This codes for CASSLLVGGYNEQFF. The V gene is TRBV7-9, the J gene TRBJ2-1, with D hard to call. The CDR3 totals 15 residues. The V end was cut by 2 bases, the J end by 4 bases, with 12 bases between. Germline V gene data show CDR1 as SEHNR and CDR2 as FQNEAQ (reference sequence).

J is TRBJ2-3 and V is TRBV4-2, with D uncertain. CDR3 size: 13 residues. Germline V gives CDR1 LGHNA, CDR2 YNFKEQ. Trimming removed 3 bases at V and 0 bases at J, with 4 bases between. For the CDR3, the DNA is TGTGCCAGCAGCCATCCCAGCACAGATACGCAGTATTTT. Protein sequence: CASSHPSTDTQYF.

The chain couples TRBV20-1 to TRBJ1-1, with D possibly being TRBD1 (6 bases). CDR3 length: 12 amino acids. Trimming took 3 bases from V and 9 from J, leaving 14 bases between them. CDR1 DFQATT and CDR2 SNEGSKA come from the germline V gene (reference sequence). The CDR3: CSASGPQGKAFF. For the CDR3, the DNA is TGCAGTGCTAGTGGTCCCCAGGGGAAAGCTTTCTTT.

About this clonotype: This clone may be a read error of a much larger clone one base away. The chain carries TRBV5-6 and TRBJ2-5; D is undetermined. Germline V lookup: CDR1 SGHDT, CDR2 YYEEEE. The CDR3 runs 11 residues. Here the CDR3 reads CVSSFSETQYF. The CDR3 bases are TGTGTCAGCAGCTTCTCCGAGACCCAGTACTTC.

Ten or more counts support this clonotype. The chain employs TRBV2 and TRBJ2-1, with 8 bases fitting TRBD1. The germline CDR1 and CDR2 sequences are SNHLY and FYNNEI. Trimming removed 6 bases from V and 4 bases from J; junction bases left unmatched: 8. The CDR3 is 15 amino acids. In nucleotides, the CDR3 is TGTGCCAGCAGCTCACTGGACAGGGTGTACAATGAGCAGTTCTTC. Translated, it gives CASSSLDRVYNEQFF.

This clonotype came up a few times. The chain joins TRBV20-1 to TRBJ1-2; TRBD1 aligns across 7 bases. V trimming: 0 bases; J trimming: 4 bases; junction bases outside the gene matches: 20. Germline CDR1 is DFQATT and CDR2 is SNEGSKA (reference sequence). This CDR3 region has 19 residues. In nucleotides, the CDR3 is TGCAGTGCTAGAGACATCCTACCAGGGACAGCCAGAGGAGGCTATGGCTACACCTTC. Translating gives CSARDILPGTARGGYGYTF.

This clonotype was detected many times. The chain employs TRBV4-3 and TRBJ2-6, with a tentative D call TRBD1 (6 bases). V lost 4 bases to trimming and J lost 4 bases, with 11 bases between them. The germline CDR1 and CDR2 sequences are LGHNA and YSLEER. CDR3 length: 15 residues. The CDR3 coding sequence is TGCGCCAGCAGCCTTCACAGGGAAGGGGCCAACGTCCTGACTTTC. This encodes CASSLHREGANVLTF.